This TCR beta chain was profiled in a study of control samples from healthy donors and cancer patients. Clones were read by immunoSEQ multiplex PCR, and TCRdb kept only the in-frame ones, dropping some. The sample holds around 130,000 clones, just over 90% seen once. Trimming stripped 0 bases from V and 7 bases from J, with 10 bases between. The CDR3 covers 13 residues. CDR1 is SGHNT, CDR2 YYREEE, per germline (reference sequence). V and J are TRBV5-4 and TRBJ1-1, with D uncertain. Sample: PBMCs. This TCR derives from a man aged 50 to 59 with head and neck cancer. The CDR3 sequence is CASSLGVGFEAFF. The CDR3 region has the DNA TGTGCCAGCAGCTTGGGGGTCGGGTTTGAAGCTTTCTTT. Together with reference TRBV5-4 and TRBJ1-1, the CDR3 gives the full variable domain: ETGVTQSPTHLIKTRGQQVTLRCSSQSGHNTVSWYQQALGQGPQFIFQYYREEENGRGNFPPRFSGLQFPNYSSELNVNALELDDSALYLCASSLGVGFEAFFGQGTRLTVV.